These 4 T cell receptor beta chains came from one sample sequenced in a study of shared clonotypes between healthy human individuals. Profiling relied on immunoSEQ multiplex PCR, and the TCRdb table lists in-frame clones only, not all of them. The table has 100,000 to 120,000 clones, about two thirds seen once. The source material was memory CD8+ T cells sorted from blood. Subset denoted: CD45RO+ cells pooled with CCR7-negative TemRA cells. All receptors come from a woman aged 25 to 39 in good health.

The V call is TRBV7-8, the J call TRBJ2-7; D unresolved. Germline V gives CDR1 SGHVS, CDR2 FQNEAQ. The V end lost 3 bases, the J end lost 0 bases, and 3 bases lay between the germline ends. CDR3 length equals 12 residues. The CDR3 loop reads CASSFGSYEQYF. DNA for the CDR3: TGTGCCAGCAGCTTTGGCTCCTACGAGCAGTACTTC. The full variable domain, rest sourced from reference TRBV7-8 and TRBJ2-7, is GAGVSQSPRYKVAKRGQDVALRCDPISGHVSLFWYQQALGQGPEFLTYFQNEAQLDKSGLPSDRFFAERPEGSVSTLKIQRTQQEDSAVYLCASSFGSYEQYFGPGTRLTVT.

V gene TRBV5-6 combines with J gene TRBJ2-7; D unresolved. The germline gives CDR1 SGHDT, CDR2 YYEEEE. Trimming shortened V by 4 bases and J by 3 bases, and 11 bases separated the two germline ends. The CDR3 consists of 13 residues. CDR3 loop: CASSGPKGYEQYF. CDR3 DNA: TGTGCCAGCAGCGGACCAAAGGGCTACGAGCAGTACTTC.

This clone was counted only a few times. The chain combines TRBV27 with TRBJ2-7; TRBD2 matches at 7 bases. The CDR3 extends over 14 amino acids. The germline V gene encodes CDR1 MNHEY and CDR2 SMNVEV (reference sequence). V trimming: 5 bases; J trimming: 2 bases; junction bases outside the gene matches: 6. CDR3 DNA sequence: TGTGCCAGCAGTGCTGGGACTAATGCCTACGAGCAGTACTTC. Translating gives CASSAGTNAYEQYF.

The chain combines TRBV13 with TRBJ2-1, with 11 bases matching TRBD2. The ends lost 1 base at V and 1 base at J; junction bases unmatched: 21. Germline CDR1 PRHDT, CDR2 FYEKMQ (reference sequence). This CDR3 has 23 residues. CDR3 region: CASSLDPFSMPRTSGRSYNEQFF. CDR3 in DNA: TGTGCCAGCAGCTTAGACCCTTTCTCGATGCCTAGAACTAGCGGGAGATCCTACAATGAGCAGTTCTTC.